The 3 T cell receptor beta chains below were found in one sample sequenced in a study of cytomegalovirus exposure and HLA in healthy donors. It was with 60 Vbeta and 13 Jbeta primers that the PCR ran. Using immunoSEQ multiplex PCR, the repertoire was profiled, and TCRdb retains in-frame clones only, with some absent. The table has over 75,000 clones, around nine tenths seen once. Source material: PBMCs. These TCRs come from a man aged 25 to 40 in good health and CMV-seropositive.

The V and J genes are TRBV5-1 and TRBJ2-1, with 7 nucleotides matching TRBD2. Germline V gene sequence: CDR1 SGHRS, CDR2 YFSETQ. The CDR3 extends over 18 amino acids. The V and J ends lost 6 bases and 2 bases, in that order; junction bases with no gene match: 17. CDR3 DNA sequence: TGCGCCAGCACCCCGAATGCGGCGGGAGCGGGCCCCTACAATGAGCAGTTCTTC. Translation: CASTPNAAGAGPYNEQFF. Complete variable domain (other parts from reference TRBV5-1 and TRBJ2-1): KAGVTQTPRYLIKTRGQQVTLSCSPISGHRSVSWYQQTPGQGLQFLFEYFSETQRNKGNFPGRFSGRQFSNSRSEMNVSTLELGDSALYLCASTPNAAGAGPYNEQFFGPGTRLTVL.

The genes are TRBV5-1 and TRBJ2-3, with a tentative D call TRBD2 (6 bases). The germline V and J ends were trimmed by 4 bases and 1 base, with 16 bases remaining between them. Per germline, CDR1 SGHRS and CDR2 YFSETQ. CDR3 length: 16 amino acids. In DNA form, the CDR3 reads TGCGCCAGCAGCGCTGGAACGGGGGTGGGCACAGATACGCAGTATTTT. Translated: CASSAGTGVGTDTQYF.

The rearrangement uses TRBV7-9 and TRBJ2-7, with a weak D call TRBD2 (6 bases). CDR1 and CDR2 from the germline V gene are SEHNR and FQNEAQ (reference sequence). The germline V and J ends were trimmed by 0 bases and 5 bases, with 11 bases remaining between them. CDR3 size: 14 residues. The CDR3 region is CASSLAGGRDEQYF. The CDR3 nucleotides read TGTGCCAGCAGCTTAGCGGGAGGTAGGGACGAGCAGTACTTC.